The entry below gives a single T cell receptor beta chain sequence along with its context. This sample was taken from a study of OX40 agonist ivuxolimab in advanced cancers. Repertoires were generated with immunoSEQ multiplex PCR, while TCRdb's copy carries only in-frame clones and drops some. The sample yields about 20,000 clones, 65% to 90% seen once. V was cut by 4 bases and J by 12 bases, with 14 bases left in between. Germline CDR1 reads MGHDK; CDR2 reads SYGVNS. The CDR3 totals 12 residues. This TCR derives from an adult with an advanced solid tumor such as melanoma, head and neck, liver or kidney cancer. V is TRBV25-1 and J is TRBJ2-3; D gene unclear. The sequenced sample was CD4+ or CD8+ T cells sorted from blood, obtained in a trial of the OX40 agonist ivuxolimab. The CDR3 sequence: CASSGRAIQQYF. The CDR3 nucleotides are TGTGCCAGCAGTGGCCGGGCGATACAACAGTATTTT.